The entry that follows covers one T cell receptor (beta chain) sequence. It lacks a known antigen. No per-base quality is available; no much larger clone lies one base away. The record originates from a study of blood T cells in healthy people across ages (dated by TCRdb to between 2014 and 2017). Context from the whole study: In model experiments, template switching captured roughly one uniquely barcoded TCR beta cDNA molecule for every two T cells. To track age-related changes in TCR beta repertoire diversity, the study relied on deep sequencing normalized with unique cDNA molecular identifiers. Four age groups were formed from the donors: young (average around 15 years), middle-aged (around 39), aged (roughly 59) and long-lived (82). To avoid experimental bias, donors of different ages were randomly spread across the sequencing lanes. For two donors (one aged 18 to 30 and one aged 80 or older), the study analyzed two additional independent replicas of 1 million unique cDNA reads from the same blood draw.

The donors were some 36 Caucasian individuals from Russia, aged roughly 6 to 100 years, who were systemically healthy. Around 10 milliliters of peripheral blood were drawn from each donor into EDTA-treated Vacutainer tubes. Ficoll-Paque density-gradient centrifugation was used to isolate PBMCs, with at least 6.5 million obtained per sample. Total RNA, at least 6 micrograms per sample, was extracted from PBMCs with Trizol reagent. The percentages of naive CD45RAhigh/CD27high T cells were determined by flow cytometry on a PBMC aliquot from every donor. Via the germline V gene (reference sequence), CDR1 is DFQATT and CDR2 SNEGSKA. V drops 3 bases and J drops 8 bases, leaving 17 bases in between. The CDR3 contains 14 residues, cysteine and phenylalanine counted. Just CDR3 DNA is preserved here, 42 bases in frame from base 1. The library came from 5' RACE. Sequencer: Illumina HiSeq 2500. A second roughly 6 to 11 cycle PCR used a sample-barcoded 5' primer and a J-beta primer mix. A template-switch 5' adaptor carrying 12 random nucleotides introduced a unique molecular identifier onto each TCR beta cDNA molecule. At least 2.5 million CDR3-containing paired-end reads were obtained from each sample. The Mint cDNA synthesis kit, primed by a TRBC-specific oligonucleotide, was used to synthesize first-strand cDNA from all RNA. After uracil-DNA glycosylase treatment, a first 18-cycle PCR used universal primers M1SS and BC2_uni_R on all cDNA. Per the authors' processing: Normalization of each sample was performed by random selection of 1 million high-quality reads, each carrying a distinct molecular identifier. Instead of being binned into consensus sequences, reads with shared molecular identifiers were discarded. MiTCR, run with a Q25 quality threshold and the strictest error-elimination algorithm, handled CDR3 identification, clonotype clustering and error correction. Lower-bound total TCR beta diversity was estimated with a nonparametric unseen species model using Euler transformation. Through fastp at Q25 and MiXCR, TCRdb rebuilt clones from the public reads, retaining in-frame beta chains. Every CDR3 protein is listed once, alongside the most common genes and DNA of its rows. The V and J calls reflect TCRdb's pipeline rather than the authors' work. The sample contains 700,000 to 950,000 distinct CDR3 sequences, roughly 41% of them found a single time. The ten largest clones take up 20% to 25% of the sample.

Results and caveats for the whole study, not just this receptor: Because the CMV infection status of the donors was unknown, age-related changes in expanded clonotypes may potentially have been confounded. Compared with the aged group, the long-lived group had more naive CD4+ T cells, fewer expanded clones and increased TCR diversity, suggesting age selection. Estimates of total diversity based on one million sequenced T cells were considered lower bounds and underestimates. There was a strong correlation between observed TCR beta diversity and the percentage of naive T cells measured by flow cytometry. Because profiling used bulk unsorted PBMCs, naive and antigen-experienced compartments could not be compared conclusively. Observed TCR beta diversity per million T cells fell roughly linearly with age, and a significant reduction was already apparent by age around 40.

This receptor was obtained from a woman between 55 and 75 years old in good health. The chain was built from TRBV20-1 and TRBJ2-1, with TRBD2 as a weak D call on 7 bases. Sequenced input: blood. The nucleotide sequence reads as follows: TGCAGTGCTAGCGGTAGCTGGGGGGGCGATGAGCAGTTCTTC. Its translation reads: CSASGSWGGDEQFF.